The 17 T cell receptor beta chains presented below share a single source sample, sequenced in a study of T cells in Graves' hyperthyroidism and ophthalmopathy. RNA transcripts gave rise to amplified TCR beta CDR3 regions. TCR CDR3 regions were first amplified by RT-PCR with HTBI primers. TCRdb re-analysed the multiplex PCR reads in MiXCR, keeping a single row per CDR3 protein. The sample contains hundreds of thousands of distinct CDR3 sequences, 11% to 15% of which appear only once. Source material: blood. The receptors come from a woman younger than 30 with Graves' hyperthyroidism.

This clonotype was observed many times. This chain joins TRBV11-2 and TRBJ2-1; 9 bases line up with TRBD2. Looked up from germline, CDR1 is SGHAT and CDR2 is FQNNGV. The CDR3 length is 15 residues. V trimming: 1 base; J trimming: 8 bases; junction bases outside the gene matches: 6. CDR3 bases: TGTGCCAGCAGCTTAGTTAGCGGGAGTACCCATGAGCAGTTCTTC. It codes for CASSLVSGSTHEQFF. Together with reference TRBV11-2 and TRBJ2-1, the CDR3 gives the full variable domain: EAGVAQSPRYKIIEKRQSVAFWCNPISGHATLYWYQQILGQGPKLLIQFQNNGVVDDSQLPKDRFSAERLKGVDSTLKIQPAKLEDSAVYLCASSLVSGSTHEQFFGPGTRLTVL.

This clonotype has just a few counts. This sequence joins TRBV7-9 and TRBJ2-1; D ambiguous. V dropped 5 bases and J dropped 10 bases, with 9 bases sitting between them. Germline V gives CDR1 SEHNR, CDR2 FQNEAQ (reference sequence). The CDR3 runs to 11 residues. The CDR3 protein is CASSPLEEQFF. In DNA form, the CDR3 reads TGTGCCAGCAGCCCCCTAGAAGAGCAGTTCTTC.

Many counts were recorded for this clonotype. V gene TRBV20-1 combines with J gene TRBJ2-2; a weak D match, TRBD1 (6 bases). V was trimmed by 5 bases and J by 6 bases, leaving 16 bases between them. Germline CDR1 is DFQATT and CDR2 is SNEGSKA (reference sequence). CDR3 size: 14 residues. The CDR3 sequence is CSALPGAGAGELFF. CDR3 in DNA: TGCAGTGCTCTCCCAGGGGCCGGTGCCGGGGAGCTGTTTTTT.

A few counts support this clonotype. CDR3 region: CASTIGTYGYTF. The DNA of the CDR3 is TGTGCCAGCACCATAGGCACCTATGGCTACACCTTC. The V call is TRBV6-1, the J call TRBJ1-2; D remains ambiguous. The CDR3 is made up of 12 amino acids. The ends were cut back, 7 bases at V and 4 bases at J, with 10 bases in the middle. CDR1 MNHNS and CDR2 SASEGT come from the germline V gene.

This clonotype was observed a handful of times. This sequence joins TRBV30 and TRBJ1-1; D not certain. The germline V gene has CDR1 GTSNPN and CDR2 SVGIG (reference sequence). V lost 3 bases and J 3 bases, leaving 8 bases between the germline ends. This CDR3 is built from 12 residues. The CDR3 DNA reads TGTGCCTGGAGGGGAACGGACACTGAAGCTTTCTTT. Translating it yields CAWRGTDTEAFF.

For this clonotype: A much larger clone sits a single nucleotide away, making a read error possible. The chain is built from TRBV5-1 and TRBJ2-1; D is unresolved. The J call may be mistaken, given a closer DNA end match to TRBJ2-7. Germline loops: CDR1 SGHRS, CDR2 YFSETQ. The CDR3 loop spans 13 amino acids. The CDR3 DNA reads TGCGCCAGCAGATCCTCCACCTACAATGAGCAGTACTTC. Protein product: CASRSSTYNEQYF.

In this sample, this clonotype turned up many times. The gene calls are TRBV29-1 and TRBJ2-1; no reliable D call. The CDR3 consists of 12 residues. Germline V CDR1 and CDR2: SQVTM, ANQGSEA. Deletions cut 5 bases from V and 8 bases from J, with 13 bases between. The CDR3 reads CSVWSRSDEQFF. As DNA, the CDR3 is TGCAGCGTTTGGAGCCGGAGCGATGAGCAGTTCTTC.

This rearrangement joins TRBV19 to TRBJ1-5; no clear D gene. The length of the CDR3 is 17 residues. CDR1 LNHDA and CDR2 SQIVND come from the germline V gene (reference sequence). Trimming cost V 0 bases and J 7 bases, with 19 bases left between them. This CDR3 is CASSIDLRIAGNQPQHF. CDR3 in DNA: TGTGCCAGTAGTATAGATTTAAGGATTGCAGGTAACCAGCCCCAGCATTTT.

This clonotype showed up many times. This chain connects TRBV11-3 to TRBJ2-1; D ambiguous. CDR1 SGHNT and CDR2 YENEEA come from the germline V gene. Trimming left V 3 bases short and J 5 bases short, with 11 bases between. This CDR3 contains 14 residues. The CDR3 sequence is CASSFPESHNEQFF. The CDR3 DNA follows: TGTGCCAGCAGCTTCCCTGAATCCCACAATGAGCAGTTCTTC.

This clonotype was counted ten times or more. The rearrangement uses TRBV18 and TRBJ2-6; weak D call: TRBD1 (6 bases). The CDR3 has 16 amino acids. CDR1 is KGHSH, CDR2 LQKENI, per germline. V dropped 1 base and J dropped 4 bases, with 11 bases sitting between them. CDR3 DNA: TGTGCCAGCTCACCACTTTCAGGGGACGGGGCCAACGTCCTGACTTTC. It codes for CASSPLSGDGANVLTF.

The sample holds many counts of this clonotype. The rearrangement uses TRBV27 and TRBJ2-7, with 7 positions matching TRBD1. Germline V gene lookup returns CDR1 MNHEY and CDR2 SMNVEV (reference sequence). J lost 4 bases, V lost 2 bases, and 5 bases had no gene match. The CDR3 has 14 amino acids. This CDR3 reads CASSLIDRVYEQYF. The CDR3 DNA reads TGTGCCAGCAGTTTAATCGACAGGGTGTACGAGCAGTACTTC.

This clonotype was observed a few times. The CDR3 DNA follows: TGTGCCAGCAGCTCAGCCCAAGAGACCCAGTACTTC. Translating it yields CASSSAQETQYF. The rearrangement links TRBV13 to TRBJ2-5; the D is unclear. With 4 bases removed from V and 1 base from J, the gap between germline ends came to 4 bases. Germline CDR1 PRHDT, CDR2 FYEKMQ (reference sequence). CDR3 length: 12 residues.

This clonotype was counted a single time. V is TRBV29-1 and J is TRBJ2-4, with 9 nucleotides matching TRBD2. J lost 7 bases, V lost 7 bases, and 14 bases had no gene match. From germline, CDR1 is SQVTM and CDR2 ANQGSEA. The CDR3 runs to 15 residues. CDR3 residues: CSAQPESGRWNIQYF. DNA of the CDR3: TGCAGCGCCCAACCTGAGAGCGGGAGGTGGAACATTCAGTACTTC.

Ten or more counts support this clonotype. J is TRBJ2-3 and V is TRBV20-1, with 9 bases fitting TRBD2. The CDR3 length is 17 residues. With 3 bases clipped from V and 0 bases from J, the junction kept 10 bases outside the gene matches. CDR1 and CDR2 from the germline V gene are DFQATT and SNEGSKA (reference sequence). The CDR3 region is CSARCRPSGASTDTQYF. CDR3 nucleotides: TGCAGTGCTAGGTGTAGGCCTAGCGGGGCTAGCACAGATACGCAGTATTTT.

This clonotype was observed a few times. The chain links TRBV5-1 to TRBJ2-6; 12 bases align to TRBD1. Trimming removed 5 bases from V and 2 bases from J; junction bases left unmatched: 8. The germline CDR1 and CDR2 sequences are SGHRS and YFSETQ. CDR3 length: 18 amino acids. The CDR3, as DNA: TGCGCCAGCAGAGAAACCGGGACAGGGGGCGCTGGGGCCAACGTCCTGACTTTC. It specifies CASRETGTGGAGANVLTF.

This clonotype was seen many times. This chain uses TRBV10-1 with TRBJ2-7; TRBD1 agrees at 9 bases. The V and J ends lost 7 bases and 2 bases, in that order; junction bases with no gene match: 6. This CDR3 contains 14 residues. Germline loops: CDR1 WNHNN, CDR2 SYGVQD (reference sequence). DNA for the CDR3: TGCGCCAGCACTCCGGACAGGGGACCCTACGAGCAGTACTTC. It encodes CASTPDRGPYEQYF.

The chain has TRBV10-2 and TRBJ2-7; D gene unclear. From germline, CDR1 is WSHSY and CDR2 SAAADI. The CDR3 has 13 residues. Trimming left V 4 bases short and J 1 base short, with 8 bases between. The CDR3 coding sequence is TGCGCCAGCAGTGGCCAGCAATCCTACGAGCAGTACTTC. Translating it yields CASSGQQSYEQYF.